This T cell receptor (beta chain) was captured in a study of beta chain features in type 1 diabetes (dated by TCRdb to 2016 to 2018). Turning to the overall study: Mean age, gender distribution, total cell number and subset yield did not differ between patients and healthy donors. In the study, TCRB repertoires of sorted circulating CD4+ T cell subsets from recently diagnosed type 1 diabetes patients were compared with those of matched healthy donors. Regulatory and stem cell-like memory subsets were obtained from only 8 patients and roughly eight healthy donors, while naive and central memory subsets were obtained from all 30 or so donors. A total of 85 million to 110 million sorted cells were examined across all samples, and RNA yield correlated strongly with the number of cells per subset.

The entire isolated RNA was reverse transcribed using the High Capacity cDNA Reverse Transcription Kit, and thus expressed TCRB transcripts were sequenced. Deep immunoSEQ sequencing was performed on naive, central memory and regulatory T cell samples, with an average of around 3.4 million total reads per sample. Sorted cells were lysed in RLT buffer, and RNA was extracted using DNase-treated RNeasy Micro or Mini kits according to cell number. To prevent cross-contamination, every cell subset was processed on its own, while patient and healthy donor samples were processed together. TCRB sequences were amplified from cDNA with the immunoSEQ multiplex PCR, producing 87-bp fragments spanning the CDR3 region. Sequencing of the amplicons was done on the Illumina HiSeq platform. The paper's processing steps were these. Synthetic template baselines were used to correct PCR bias computationally, reads within Hamming distance 2 were collapsed, and singletons that could not be merged were discarded. Reads were aligned against IMGT to assign V, D and J genes, CDR3 length and insertions or deletions at six rearrangement sites. Clonotype counts were normalized to sorted cell number within each subset before computing true diversity and Gini coefficients with the tcR R package. Repertoire sharing was quantified using the overlap coefficient calculated on TCRB nucleotide sequences. Out-of-frame TCRB sequences from naive cells were analyzed to stand in for the pre-selection repertoire. The source is immuneACCESS, and TCRdb retained only in-frame sequences with V and J called. Part of the clones is not carried over; for the studies checked, unresolved V genes explain less than half of this, and the remainder is unexplained. That table is the source of V, J and clone size, and D and trimming were worked out from the DNA. A total of a few hundred thousand clones appear in this sample, 30% of them only once. 0.05% to 0.07% of the sample rests with the top ten.

V is pared back by 4 bases and J by 5 bases, with 14 bases lying between the germline termini. The CDR3 holds 13 amino acids from the cysteine to the phenylalanine. Only CDR3 DNA remains: 39 bases, in frame from the first base. Via the germline V gene (reference sequence), CDR1 is GTSNPN and CDR2 SVGIG. Worth noting for this clone: Its antigen remains unidentified. Base qualities are not recorded, but no much larger clone differs from it by a single base.

Study-wide findings and limitations: Because small numbers of individuals were included in the HLA sub-analyses, any influence of HLA type on TCRB rearrangement was left unresolved. A moderate but significant shortening of TCRB CDR3 length was observed in type 1 diabetes patients in all four CD4+ subsets. PCR may preferentially amplify shorter templates, but because patient and control samples were amplified and corrected together, any resulting skew would affect both groups equally. Naive, central memory and regulatory TCRB repertoires appeared to be more alike among patients than among healthy donors. Because cDNA was sequenced instead of genomic DNA, highly expressing activated cells could be over-represented, though the groups showed no difference in activation or CD3 levels. Fewer insertions and more nucleotide deletions at VDJ recombination sites were observed in patients with type 1 diabetes, implying thymic rearrangement abnormalities.

From each donor, a single peripheral blood sample of about 100 mL on average was drawn into heparinised tubes. A BD FACSAria II and a panel including CD45RO, CCR7, CD25, CD127, CD95 and CD27 were used to sort naive, central memory, regulatory and stem cell-like memory CD4+ T cells. Purity was above 95% for every sorted population. PBMCs were isolated immediately by Lymphoprep density gradient centrifugation and stained directly without culture. So that batch effects would be minimized, each experiment stained and sorted samples in pairs, pairing one healthy donor with one patient. Material: naive CD4+ T cells from blood. The sample's cell subset or site label is to be understood as: true naive CD4+ T cells. The rearrangement combines TRBV30 with TRBJ1-2, and possibly TRBD1, on 5 matching bases. The sequence came from a man younger than 35 in good health. CDR3 region: CAWTQTELYGYTF. At the DNA level, the sequence is TGTGCCTGGACCCAGACAGAACTTTATGGCTACACCTTC.